The sequence of this T cell receptor (beta chain) was determined in a study of Ad26.COV2.S vaccination and SARS-CoV-2 variants. Treatment of the sample: some 20 received Ad26.COV2.S at low or high dose, single or two shots; about 5 received placebo; per-sample allocation not given. Collection of the samples took place on day 63 after the first injection of vaccine or placebo. As regards this clone: What it recognizes is unknown.

The repertoire was sequenced with immunoSEQ multiplex PCR; TCRdb's copy has only in-frame clones and lacks some. The data contain 380,000 or so clones, about 89% of them singletons. The CDR3 loop spans 14 amino acids. J lost 1 base, V lost 5 bases, and 2 bases had no gene match. Per the germline V gene, CDR1 is MNHEY and CDR2 is SMNVEV (reference sequence). General observations from the study: Spike-specific TCR breadth was greater in vaccine than placebo recipients.

This specimen was peripheral blood, taken in a trial of Ad26.COV2.S vaccine versus placebo. V is TRBV27 and J is TRBJ2-5, with TRBD1 matching over 9 bases. This TCR came from a person between 18 and 59 years old who received the Ad26.COV2.S COVID-19 vaccine or a placebo. The chain's CDR3 is CASSPDRGQETQYF. The CDR3 bases are TGTGCCAGCAGTCCGGACAGGGGCCAAGAGACCCAGTACTTC.